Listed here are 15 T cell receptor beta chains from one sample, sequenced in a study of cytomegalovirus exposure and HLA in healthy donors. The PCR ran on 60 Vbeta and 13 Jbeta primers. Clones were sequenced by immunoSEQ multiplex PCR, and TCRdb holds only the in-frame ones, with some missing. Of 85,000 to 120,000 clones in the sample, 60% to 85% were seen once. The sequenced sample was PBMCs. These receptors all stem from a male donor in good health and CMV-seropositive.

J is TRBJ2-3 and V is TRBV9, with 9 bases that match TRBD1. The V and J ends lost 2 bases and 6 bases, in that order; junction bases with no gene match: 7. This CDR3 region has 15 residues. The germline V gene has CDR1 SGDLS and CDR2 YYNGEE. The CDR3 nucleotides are TGTGCCAGCAGCGTCCGGGACAGGGACTGGGATACGCAGTATTTT. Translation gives CASSVRDRDWDTQYF.

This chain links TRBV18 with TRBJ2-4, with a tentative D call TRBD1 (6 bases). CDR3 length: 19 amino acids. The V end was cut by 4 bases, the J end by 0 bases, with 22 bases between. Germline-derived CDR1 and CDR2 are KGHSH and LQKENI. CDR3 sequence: CASSLSDSWEDLAKNIQYF. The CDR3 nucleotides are TGTGCCAGCTCACTATCGGACAGTTGGGAAGACCTAGCCAAAAACATTCAGTACTTC. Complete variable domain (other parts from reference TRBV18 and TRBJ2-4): NAGVMQNPRHLVRRRGQEARLRCSPMKGHSHVYWYRQLPEEGLKFMVYLQKENIIDESGMPKERFSAEFPKEGPSILRIQQVVRGDSAAYFCASSLSDSWEDLAKNIQYFGAGTRLSVL.

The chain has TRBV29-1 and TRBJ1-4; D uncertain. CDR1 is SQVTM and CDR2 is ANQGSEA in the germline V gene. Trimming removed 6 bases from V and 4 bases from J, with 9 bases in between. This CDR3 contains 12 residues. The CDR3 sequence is CSVLFVNEKLFF. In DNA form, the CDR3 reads TGCAGCGTCCTCTTTGTTAATGAAAAACTGTTTTTT.

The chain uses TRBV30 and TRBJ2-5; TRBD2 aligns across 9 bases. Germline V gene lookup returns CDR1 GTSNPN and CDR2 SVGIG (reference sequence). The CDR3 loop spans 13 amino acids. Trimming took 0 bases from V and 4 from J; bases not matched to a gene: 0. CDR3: CAWSVLAGETQYF. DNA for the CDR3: TGTGCCTGGAGTGTACTAGCGGGAGAGACCCAGTACTTC.

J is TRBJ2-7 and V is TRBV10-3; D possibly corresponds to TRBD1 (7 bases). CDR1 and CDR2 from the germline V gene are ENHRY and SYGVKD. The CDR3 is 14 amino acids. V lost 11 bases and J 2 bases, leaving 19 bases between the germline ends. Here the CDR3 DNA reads TGTGCCGCCGGGCCGGAGGGGGCTCCCTACGAGCAGTACTTC. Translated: CAAGPEGAPYEQYF.

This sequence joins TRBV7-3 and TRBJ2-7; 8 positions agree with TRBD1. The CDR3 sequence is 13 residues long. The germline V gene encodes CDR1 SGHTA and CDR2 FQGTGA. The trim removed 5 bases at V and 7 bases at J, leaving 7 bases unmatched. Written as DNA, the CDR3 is TGTGCCAGCAGCCTCAGACAGGGGAGTGAGCAGTACTTC. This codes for CASSLRQGSEQYF.

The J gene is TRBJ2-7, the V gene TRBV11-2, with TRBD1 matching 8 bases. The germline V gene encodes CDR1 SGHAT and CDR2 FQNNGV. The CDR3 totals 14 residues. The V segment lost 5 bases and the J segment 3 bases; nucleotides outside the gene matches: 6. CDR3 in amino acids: CASSPRQGNYEQYF. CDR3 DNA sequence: TGTGCCAGCAGCCCCAGACAGGGGAACTACGAGCAGTACTTC.

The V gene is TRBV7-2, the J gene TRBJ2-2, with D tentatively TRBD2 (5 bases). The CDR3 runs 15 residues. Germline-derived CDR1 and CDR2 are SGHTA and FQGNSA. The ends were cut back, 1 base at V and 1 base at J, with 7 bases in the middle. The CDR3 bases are TGTGCCAGCAGCTTAGTCGCGGGGAACACCGGGGAGCTGTTTTTT. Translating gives CASSLVAGNTGELFF.

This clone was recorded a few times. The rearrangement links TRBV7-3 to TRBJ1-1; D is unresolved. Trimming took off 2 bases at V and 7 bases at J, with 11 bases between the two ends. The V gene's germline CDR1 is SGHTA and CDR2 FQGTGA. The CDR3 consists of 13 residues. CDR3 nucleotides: TGTGCCAGCAGCTTAGTTTCAGGTGATGAAGCTTTCTTT. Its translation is CASSLVSGDEAFF.

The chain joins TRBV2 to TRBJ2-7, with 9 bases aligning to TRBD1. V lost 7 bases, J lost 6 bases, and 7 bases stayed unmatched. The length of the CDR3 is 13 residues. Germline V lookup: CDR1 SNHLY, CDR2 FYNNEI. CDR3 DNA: TGTGCCAGCAATCTCGGGACAGGGCGCGAGCAGTACTTC. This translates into CASNLGTGREQYF.

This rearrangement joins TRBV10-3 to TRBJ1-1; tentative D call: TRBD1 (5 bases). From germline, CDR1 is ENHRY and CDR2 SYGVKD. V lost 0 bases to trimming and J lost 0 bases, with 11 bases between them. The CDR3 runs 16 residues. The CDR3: CAISESGAGLNTEAFF. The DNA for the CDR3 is TGTGCCATCAGTGAGTCCGGCGCAGGGTTGAACACTGAAGCTTTCTTT.

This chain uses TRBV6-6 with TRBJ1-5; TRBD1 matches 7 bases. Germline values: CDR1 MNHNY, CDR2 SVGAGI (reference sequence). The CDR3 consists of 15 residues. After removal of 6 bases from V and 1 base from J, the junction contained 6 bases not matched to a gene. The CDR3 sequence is CASRLKGASNQPQHF. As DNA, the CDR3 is TGTGCCAGCAGACTAAAGGGGGCCAGCAATCAGCCCCAGCATTTT.

CDR3 protein: CASSHNRGFNYGYTF. DNA for the CDR3: TGCGCCAGCAGCCATAACAGGGGGTTTAACTATGGCTACACCTTC. V gene TRBV5-1 combines with J gene TRBJ1-2; 8 bases line up with TRBD1. CDR3 size: 15 residues. J was trimmed by 1 base and V by 4 bases; bases with no gene match: 6. CDR1 and CDR2 from the germline V gene are SGHRS and YFSETQ.

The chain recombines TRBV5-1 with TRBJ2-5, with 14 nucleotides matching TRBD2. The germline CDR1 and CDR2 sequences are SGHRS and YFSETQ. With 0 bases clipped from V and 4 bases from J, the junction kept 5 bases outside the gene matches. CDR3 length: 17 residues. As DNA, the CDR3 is TGCGCCAGCAGCTTGGGACTAGCGGGAGGGGTCTCAGAGACCCAGTACTTC. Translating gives CASSLGLAGGVSETQYF.

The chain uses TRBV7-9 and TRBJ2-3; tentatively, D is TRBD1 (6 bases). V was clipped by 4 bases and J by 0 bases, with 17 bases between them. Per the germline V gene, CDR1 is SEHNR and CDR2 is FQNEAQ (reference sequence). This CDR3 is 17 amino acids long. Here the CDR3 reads CASSSTLQGPSTDTQYF. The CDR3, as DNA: TGTGCCAGCAGCTCCACCTTACAGGGACCAAGCACAGATACGCAGTATTTT.